This TCR beta chain was profiled in a study of vaccination and CD4 T cells after COVID-19. About the study: Six males and four females, two of them Hispanic, were enrolled as convalescents. Post-vaccine sample collection happened at a median of about 10 weeks after dose two, ranging 14 to 241.

The assay that was used to sequence DNA from cultured CD4+ T cells was the Oncomine TCR Beta short-read assay. Using its own MiXCR run on the PCR reads, TCRdb lists one record per CDR3 protein. Of about 4,400 distinct CDR3 sequences in the sample, 29% are singletons; the top ten hold 35% to 50%. Of note for this clonotype: Its specificity is not known.

Germline V gene data show CDR1 as DFQATT and CDR2 as SNEGSKA (reference sequence). The CDR3 loop spans 17 amino acids. The germline V and J ends were trimmed by 1 base and 0 bases, with 15 bases remaining between them. Indicated treatment: roughly 10-day PBMC culture with coronavirus spike peptide pools or control peptides (ViraFEST assay). According to the study, CD4+ T cells from the unexposed donor were gathered ahead of the COVID-19 pandemic (2011-2018). First, ViraFEST expanded antigen-specific T cells with peptide pools, and next it sequenced the TCRs. The gene calls are TRBV20-1 and TRBJ1-4; possibly TRBD1 for D (5 bases). The sequenced material came from CD4+ T cells from blood, cultured in vitro. The TCR comes from a human donor in good health. In DNA, the CDR3 is TGCAGTGCTAGAGTTGGGGGGAGTTGGGCAACTAATGAAAAACTGTTTTTT. This sequence encodes CSARVGGSWATNEKLFF.